Each of the 11 T cell receptor beta chains below was sequenced from the same sample in a study of vaccination and CD4 T cells after COVID-19. These receptors have no identified antigens. With the Oncomine TCR Beta short-read assay, DNA from cultured CD4+ T cells was sequenced. TCRdb reprocessed the PCR reads with MiXCR, giving one entry per CDR3 protein. The profile shows about 10,000 distinct CDR3 sequences, around 60% of them singletons. Treatment specified: roughly 11-day PBMC culture with coronavirus spike peptide pools or control peptides (ViraFEST assay). Source material: CD4+ T cells from blood, cultured in vitro. The receptors shown here come from a human donor who had recovered from COVID-19.

This clonotype counts as medium-sized. The CDR3 region is CASSPLRGETQYF. CDR3 in DNA: TGTGCCAGCAGCCCACTCCGAGGAGAGACCCAGTACTTC. The chain combines TRBV7-2 with TRBJ2-5; D unresolved. Trimming pared 5 bases from V and 4 bases from J, leaving 11 bases between. The length of the CDR3 is 13 residues. Germline V lookup: CDR1 SGHTA, CDR2 FQGNSA.

Concerning this clonotype: One end of the junction does not line up with germline, which may come from a read error. The CDR3 nucleotides read TGTGCCAGCAGAGACCCTGAGGGACAGGGGCCCTACTTT. This gives the protein CASRDPEGQGPYF. The gene calls are TRBV2 and TRBJ1-6; 10 bases are shared with TRBD1. Germline assignment: CDR1 SNHLY and CDR2 FYNNEI. This CDR3 is built from 13 residues.

This sequence joins TRBV20-1 and TRBJ1-4; no clear D. The CDR3 is 13 amino acids. The V gene's germline CDR1 is DFQATT and CDR2 SNEGSKA (reference sequence). V was trimmed by 6 bases and J by 5 bases, leaving 13 bases between them. The CDR3 here is CSAERTGNEKLFF. As DNA, the CDR3 is TGCAGTGCAGAGAGGACGGGGAATGAAAAACTGTTTTTT.

This chain connects TRBV20-1 to TRBJ2-3; 9 nucleotides align to TRBD2. Germline CDR1 reads DFQATT; CDR2 reads SNEGSKA (reference sequence). The junction had 14 bases not matched to a gene; V was cut back by 0 bases and J by 4 bases. This CDR3 has 18 amino acids. CDR3 region: CSARDLRRGGGAADTQYF. The DNA for the CDR3 is TGCAGTGCTAGAGATCTGCGGCGGGGCGGGGGGGCGGCAGATACGCAGTATTTT.

This clonotype has only a few counts. The chain links TRBV27 to TRBJ2-6; the D is unclear. Germline V gene data show CDR1 as MNHEY and CDR2 as SMNVEV (reference sequence). The CDR3 is made up of 15 amino acids. Deletions cut 5 bases from V and 1 base from J, with 9 bases between. The CDR3 is CASSTSVSGANVLTF. CDR3 bases: TGTGCCAGCAGTACATCAGTGTCTGGGGCCAACGTCCTGACTTTC.

The J gene is TRBJ2-5, the V gene TRBV6-1; D might be TRBD1 (5 bases). CDR3 length: 16 amino acids. From germline, CDR1 is MNHNS and CDR2 SASEGT. The ends were cut back, 6 bases at V and 5 bases at J, with 22 bases in the middle. The CDR3 DNA reads as TGTGCCAGCAGACGGCGTGGTGTAGGGGCAAGGGAGACCCAGTACTTC. It encodes CASRRRGVGARETQYF.

This clonotype has a single count. The chain couples TRBV24-1 to TRBJ2-1; 9 nucleotides align to TRBD1. In germline, CDR1 is KGHDR, CDR2 SFDVKD. V lost 3 bases, J lost 1 base, and 3 bases stayed unmatched. The CDR3 is 16 amino acids. CDR3 nucleotides: TGTGCCACCAGTGATACGACAGGGGGGTCCTACAATGAGCAGTTCTTC. Its protein is CATSDTTGGSYNEQFF.

The chain joins TRBV11-3 to TRBJ2-5; 7 bases align to TRBD2. V lost 3 bases and J lost 1; bases outside the gene matches: 2. This CDR3 spans 14 amino acids. Germline assignment: CDR1 SGHNT and CDR2 YENEEA. The CDR3 DNA sequence: TGTGCCAGCAGCTTCGGGGGGACCCAAGAGACCCAGTACTTC. Protein product: CASSFGGTQETQYF. The full variable domain, rest sourced from reference TRBV11-3 and TRBJ2-5, is EAGVVQSPRYKIIEKKQPVAFWCNPISGHNTLYWYLQNLGQGPELLIRYENEEAVDDSQLPKDRFSAERLKGVDSTLKIQPAELGDSAVYLCASSFGGTQETQYFGPGTRLLVL.

This chain joins TRBV30 and TRBJ1-2, with unresolved D. CDR3 length: 15 amino acids. V lost 2 bases, J lost 0 bases, and 13 bases lay in between. Germline V CDR1 and CDR2: GTSNPN, SVGIG (reference sequence). CDR3 loop: CAWSSKGVPNYGYTF. In DNA form, the CDR3 reads TGTGCCTGGAGTTCGAAAGGTGTTCCTAACTATGGCTACACCTTC.

The chain employs TRBV20-1 and TRBJ2-7; no reliable D call. The CDR3 contains 11 residues. In germline, CDR1 is DFQATT, CDR2 SNEGSKA (reference sequence). V was pared by 2 bases and J by 6 bases, with 8 bases between. CDR3 residues: CSARRASEQYF. In DNA, the CDR3 is TGCAGTGCTAGAAGGGCCTCCGAGCAGTACTTC.

V is TRBV27 and J is TRBJ2-5; no definite D call. This CDR3 region has 15 residues. Trimming removed 4 bases from V and 2 bases from J, with 14 bases in between. CDR1 and CDR2 from the germline V gene are MNHEY and SMNVEV (reference sequence). The CDR3 DNA reads as TGTGCCAGCAGTTCTCCGAAAACGAAACAAGAGACCCAGTACTTC. It encodes CASSSPKTKQETQYF.